These 23 T cell receptor beta chains were all obtained from the same sample, sequenced in a study of blood T cell repertoires in COVID-19. Using immunoSEQ multiplex PCR, the repertoire was profiled, and TCRdb retains in-frame clones only, with some absent. The sample contains around 200,000 clones, approximately 85% of which appear only once. Sequenced material: peripheral blood. These receptors all stem from a woman older than 75 with acute or convalescent COVID-19.

The J gene is TRBJ1-1, the V gene TRBV18, with D unclear. V lost 3 bases to trimming and J lost 0 bases, with 11 bases between them. From germline, CDR1 is KGHSH and CDR2 LQKENI. The CDR3 is 15 amino acids. This chain's CDR3 is CASSPRYEVNTEAFF. The CDR3 nucleotides read TGTGCCAGCTCACCGCGTTACGAAGTGAACACTGAAGCTTTCTTT. The full variable domain, its missing parts supplied by reference TRBV18 and TRBJ1-1, is NAGVMQNPRHLVRRRGQEARLRCSPMKGHSHVYWYRQLPEEGLKFMVYLQKENIIDESGMPKERFSAEFPKEGPSILRIQQVVRGDSAAYFCASSPRYEVNTEAFFGQGTRLTVV.

This clone has only a few counts. The chain joins TRBV6-5 to TRBJ2-7; a weak D match, TRBD2 (6 bases). The CDR3 is 13 amino acids. Germline V gives CDR1 MNHEY, CDR2 SVGAGI. V lost 4 bases and J 7 bases, leaving 14 bases between the germline ends. The DNA of the CDR3 is TGTGCCAGCAGTTTCCCCGGGACTGGTGAGCAGTACTTC. It translates to CASSFPGTGEQYF.

This chain connects TRBV5-1 to TRBJ2-2; 11 positions match TRBD2. The V and J ends lost 0 bases and 4 bases, in that order; junction bases with no gene match: 8. The CDR3 extends over 18 amino acids. Germline CDR1 and CDR2: SGHRS and YFSETQ. The CDR3 is CASSLALAGGPVTGELFF. DNA for the CDR3: TGCGCCAGCAGCTTGGCGCTAGCGGGAGGCCCGGTCACCGGGGAGCTGTTTTTT.

The V and J genes are TRBV7-2 and TRBJ2-1, with 10 bases fitting TRBD2. CDR3 length equals 15 residues. V was clipped by 5 bases and J by 5 bases; unmatched bases: 6. The germline V gene encodes CDR1 SGHTA and CDR2 FQGNSA. The CDR3 nucleotides read TGTGCCAGCAGCCCAACTAGCGGGGCGCACAATGAGCAGTTCTTC. This codes for CASSPTSGAHNEQFF. Drawing the rest from reference TRBV7-2 and TRBJ2-1, the complete variable domain is GAGVSQSPSNKVTEKGKDVELRCDPISGHTALYWYRQSLGQGLEFLIYFQGNSAPDKSGLPSDRFSAERTGGSVSTLTIQRTQQEDSAVYLCASSPTSGAHNEQFFGPGTRLTVL.

The chain carries TRBV12-2 and TRBJ2-4; TRBD2 is taken as the D call from the table, unchecked against the DNA. TRBV12-2 is annotated as a pseudogene. The CDR3 runs 16 residues. The CDR3 DNA is TGTGCAAGTCGCCCAGGACTAGCCCATATAAGACACATTCAGTACTTC. It yields the protein CASRPGLAHIRHIQYF.

This sequence joins TRBV10-1 and TRBJ2-7; 9 positions agree with TRBD2. Germline V CDR1 and CDR2: WNHNN, SYGVQD (reference sequence). This CDR3 is built from 15 residues. Trimming removed 3 bases from V and 6 bases from J; junction bases left unmatched: 9. CDR3: CASSDPGLAKGEQYF. For the CDR3, the DNA is TGCGCCAGCAGTGACCCCGGACTAGCGAAAGGCGAGCAGTACTTC.

This chain uses TRBV5-5 with TRBJ2-1; D is undetermined. The CDR3 is 12 residues long. The germline V gene encodes CDR1 SGHKS and CDR2 YYEKEE (reference sequence). V lost 1 base to trimming and J lost 6 bases, with 5 bases between them. The CDR3 DNA reads TGTGCCAGCAGCTTGTCTAGCAATGAGCAGTTCTTC. Its protein is CASSLSSNEQFF.

The V call is TRBV19, the J call TRBJ1-5; 9 positions match TRBD1. The CDR3 length is 18 residues. After removal of 5 bases from V and 2 bases from J, the junction contained 13 bases not matched to a gene. Germline CDR1 LNHDA, CDR2 SQIVND (reference sequence). The CDR3 here is CASSPLGTGSLRNQPQHF. The CDR3 coding sequence is TGTGCCAGTAGTCCACTCGGGACAGGGTCGTTGCGCAATCAGCCCCAGCATTTT.

The V call is TRBV5-1, the J call TRBJ2-7, with 16 bases identical to TRBD2. Germline lookup yields CDR1 SGHRS and CDR2 YFSETQ. There are 16 residues in the CDR3. After removal of 4 bases from V and 2 bases from J, the junction contained 3 bases not matched to a gene. CDR3 protein: CASSRGLAGGPYEQYF. The DNA for the CDR3 is TGCGCCAGCAGCCGGGGACTAGCGGGAGGGCCCTACGAGCAGTACTTC. Based on the CDR3 plus reference TRBV5-1 and TRBJ2-7, the full variable domain is KAGVTQTPRYLIKTRGQQVTLSCSPISGHRSVSWYQQTPGQGLQFLFEYFSETQRNKGNFPGRFSGRQFSNSRSEMNVSTLELGDSALYLCASSRGLAGGPYEQYFGPGTRLTVT.

The chain uses TRBV24-1 and TRBJ1-5, with TRBD1 identical over 7 bases. CDR3 size: 16 residues. CDR1 is KGHDR, CDR2 SFDVKD, per germline. V shed 3 bases, J shed 3 bases, and the junction held 7 bases outside the gene matches. CDR3 sequence: CATSDPGTAFNQPQHF. CDR3 nucleotides: TGTGCCACCAGTGATCCCGGGACAGCATTCAATCAGCCCCAGCATTTT.

This rearrangement joins TRBV18 to TRBJ1-2, with 7 bases lining up with TRBD1. The CDR3 spans 15 residues. CDR1 KGHSH and CDR2 LQKENI come from the germline V gene. The V and J ends lost 3 bases and 4 bases, in that order; junction bases with no gene match: 8. The CDR3 here is CASSPNSGTAYGYTF. CDR3 coding DNA: TGTGCCAGCTCACCCAACTCCGGGACAGCCTATGGCTACACCTTC.

The chain links TRBV9 to TRBJ2-7; D uncertain. The CDR3 loop spans 13 amino acids. Trimming shortened V by 3 bases and J by 7 bases, and 14 bases separated the two germline ends. Germline V gives CDR1 SGDLS, CDR2 YYNGEE. CDR3 bases: TGTGCCAGCAGCGCTAGTGACTCTATAGAGCAGTACTTC. As protein: CASSASDSIEQYF.

A single count supports this clone. This sequence joins TRBV11-1 and TRBJ2-2, with D possibly matching TRBD2 (6 bases). The germline V gene encodes CDR1 SGHAT and CDR2 FQDESV (reference sequence). The ends were cut back, 5 bases at V and 5 bases at J, with 18 bases in the middle. The CDR3 contains 16 residues. The CDR3 DNA follows: TGTGCCAGCAGCCTTTCCACCCGGGGGATAACCGGGGAGCTGTTTTTT. This gives the protein CASSLSTRGITGELFF. Full variable domain (outside the CDR3, taken from reference TRBV11-1 and TRBJ2-2): EAEVAQSPRYKITEKSQAVAFWCDPISGHATLYWYRQILGQGPELLVQFQDESVVDDSQLPKDRFSAERLKGVDSTLKIQPAELGDSAMYLCASSLSTRGITGELFFGEGSRLTVL.

This rearrangement joins TRBV5-1 to TRBJ1-5, with D hard to call. Germline V gene data show CDR1 as SGHRS and CDR2 as YFSETQ. V was shortened by 0 bases and J by 0 bases, with 7 bases between the two germline ends. This CDR3 region has 15 residues. The CDR3 bases are TGCGCCAGCAGCTTGGCCGGGGATAGCAATCAGCCCCAGCATTTT. Translated: CASSLAGDSNQPQHF.

This clone was counted only a few times. CDR3 sequence: CASSSQGTGNTIYF. The CDR3, as DNA: TGTGCCAGCAGTTCACAGGGGACTGGAAACACCATATATTTT. The chain recombines TRBV5-4 with TRBJ1-3; 7 bases are a match to TRBD1. This CDR3 region has 14 residues. Looked up from germline, CDR1 is SGHNT and CDR2 is YYREEE (reference sequence). After removal of 5 bases from V and 2 bases from J, the junction contained 4 bases not matched to a gene. The variable domain in full, completed from reference TRBV5-4 and TRBJ1-3, reads ETGVTQSPTHLIKTRGQQVTLRCSSQSGHNTVSWYQQALGQGPQFIFQYYREEENGRGNFPPRFSGLQFPNYSSELNVNALELDDSALYLCASSSQGTGNTIYFGEGSWLTVV.

This rearrangement joins TRBV29-1 to TRBJ1-5; 7 bases are a match to TRBD1. This CDR3 comprises 17 residues. Germline V lookup: CDR1 SQVTM, CDR2 ANQGSEA. Trimming removed 3 bases from V and 0 bases from J; junction bases left unmatched: 11. The CDR3 protein is CSVERAGTAYSNQPQHF. The CDR3 nucleotides read TGCAGCGTTGAGAGGGCAGGGACAGCTTATAGCAATCAGCCCCAGCATTTT.

V gene TRBV6-1 combines with J gene TRBJ2-7; D not certain. V was pared by 2 bases and J by 1 base, with 12 bases between. The CDR3 length is 15 residues. Germline CDR1 is MNHNS and CDR2 is SASEGT. The CDR3 nucleotides read TGTGCCAGCAGTGAACAGTATGGCAGGTCCTACGAGCAGTACTTC. Encoded protein: CASSEQYGRSYEQYF.

The chain couples TRBV18 to TRBJ2-7; 12 bases fit TRBD2. Trimming at V came to 4 bases and at J to 5 bases, leaving 0 bases not matched to a gene. The CDR3 covers 13 residues. Per germline, CDR1 KGHSH and CDR2 LQKENI. The CDR3 DNA sequence: TGTGCCAGCTCACGACTAGCGGGAGACGAGCAGTACTTC. It is translated as CASSRLAGDEQYF.

V usage is TRBV3-1 (or the pseudogene TRBV3-2) and J usage is TRBJ2-1; TRBD2 is a possible D gene (5 bases). Germline V gives CDR1 LGHDT, CDR2 YNNKEL (reference sequence). The CDR3 runs 13 residues. V was pared by 2 bases and J by 8 bases, with 10 bases between. DNA of the CDR3: TGTGCCAGCAGCCAAAGAGAGCGGTATGAGCAGTTCTTC. Translation gives CASSQRERYEQFF.

This chain joins TRBV7-2 and TRBJ1-4, with TRBD1 identical over 7 bases. The V segment lost 1 base and the J segment 8 bases; nucleotides outside the gene matches: 10. Germline V gene data show CDR1 as SGHTA and CDR2 as FQGNSA. The CDR3 loop spans 16 amino acids. The CDR3 DNA is TGTGCCAGCAGCTTAGTACTTATCCAGGGGGAGGAAAAACTGTTTTTT. As protein: CASSLVLIQGEEKLFF. The full variable domain, its missing parts supplied by reference TRBV7-2 and TRBJ1-4, is GAGVSQSPSNKVTEKGKDVELRCDPISGHTALYWYRQSLGQGLEFLIYFQGNSAPDKSGLPSDRFSAERTGGSVSTLTIQRTQQEDSAVYLCASSLVLIQGEEKLFFGSGTQLSVL.

The J gene is TRBJ2-4, the V gene TRBV6-2 or TRBV6-3, with D maybe TRBD2 (5 bases). The CDR3 has 14 amino acids. The V gene lost 0 bases and the J gene lost 7 bases, with 10 bases spanning the gap. CDR1 is MNHEY and CDR2 is SVGEGT in the germline V gene. The CDR3 DNA sequence: TGTGCCAGCAGTTACTCGGGAGAGGGTAACATTCAGTACTTC. It specifies CASSYSGEGNIQYF.

This chain uses TRBV28 with TRBJ2-1; weak D call: TRBD2 (6 bases). The CDR3 extends over 14 amino acids. V was pared by 6 bases and J by 6 bases, with 15 bases between. The germline V gene has CDR1 MDHEN and CDR2 SYDVKM. The CDR3 sequence: CASRTGTSTNEQFF. As DNA, the CDR3 is TGTGCCAGCAGAACCGGGACTTCCACCAATGAGCAGTTCTTC.

The CDR3 loop is CASSEYPLAGGNEQYF. Here the CDR3 DNA reads TGTGCCAGCAGTGAGTACCCACTAGCGGGAGGAAACGAGCAGTACTTC. The chain combines TRBV2 with TRBJ2-7; TRBD2 matches at 12 bases. Trimming cost V 3 bases and J 5 bases; bases outside gene matches: 8. The CDR3 has 16 amino acids. Germline-derived CDR1 and CDR2 are SNHLY and FYNNEI. The full variable domain, completed using reference TRBV2 and TRBJ2-7, is EPEVTQTPSHQVTQMGQEVILRCVPISNHLYFYWYRQILGQKVEFLVSFYNNEISEKSEIFDDQFSVERPDGSNFTLKIRSTKLEDSAMYFCASSEYPLAGGNEQYFGPGTRLTVT.